The 28 T cell receptor beta chains below come from one sample, sequenced in a study of T cells in tumors after PD-1 blockade. Generated by immunoSEQ multiplex PCR, the TCRdb table keeps only in-frame clones and is missing some. The table includes about 63,000 clones, around 72% detected once. This material consisted of PBMCs, taken after anti-PD-1 treatment. All receptors come from a human donor with basal cell carcinoma.

The chain carries TRBV2 and TRBJ2-7; D not resolved. The length of the CDR3 is 15 residues. Germline assignment: CDR1 SNHLY and CDR2 FYNNEI. With 2 bases removed from V and 2 bases from J, the gap between germline ends came to 13 bases. The DNA of the CDR3 is TGTGCCAGCAGTGAAATTTGGCAGCGAGCCTACGAGCAGTACTTC. This translates into CASSEIWQRAYEQYF.

This clone is a singleton in its sample. The J gene is TRBJ2-5, the V gene TRBV5-1, with 15 bases fitting TRBD2. This CDR3 region has 18 residues. Losses at the gene ends were 0 bases for V and 0 bases for J; bases not matched to a gene: 3. CDR1 and CDR2 from the germline V gene are SGHRS and YFSETQ. This CDR3 reads CASSLGGLAGGDQETQYF. CDR3 nucleotides: TGCGCCAGCAGCTTGGGGGGACTAGCGGGAGGAGACCAAGAGACCCAGTACTTC.

The chain is built from TRBV4-2 and TRBJ1-4; maybe TRBD1 (5 bases). With 0 bases removed from V and 6 bases from J, the gap between germline ends came to 8 bases. Germline CDR1 is LGHNA and CDR2 is YNFKEQ. The CDR3 spans 14 residues. The DNA for the CDR3 is TGTGCCAGCAGCCAAGAGGGGGGGGATGAAAAACTGTTTTTT. This codes for CASSQEGGDEKLFF.

The genes are TRBV28 and TRBJ2-7; 9 bases line up with TRBD2. Germline CDR1 reads MDHEN; CDR2 reads SYDVKM. V lost 7 bases to trimming and J lost 0 bases; unmatched junction nucleotides: 10. The CDR3 extends over 16 amino acids. CDR3 residues: CASNAVSGGSSYEQYF. CDR3 DNA: TGTGCCAGCAACGCAGTCAGCGGGGGGTCCTCCTACGAGCAGTACTTC.

As for this clone: Mismatch with germline at one junction end may stem from a read error. CDR3 loop: CASSSANTIYF. The DNA for the CDR3 is TGTGCCAGCAGTTCTGCAAACACCATATATTTT. This chain links TRBV6-5 with TRBJ1-3; no firm D call. The CDR3 consists of 11 residues. Germline CDR1 reads MNHEY; CDR2 reads SVGAGI.

V gene TRBV5-1 combines with J gene TRBJ2-3; 11 bases match TRBD2. The junction had 3 bases not matched to a gene; V was cut back by 5 bases and J by 1 base. The CDR3 has 15 amino acids. Germline V lookup: CDR1 SGHRS, CDR2 YFSETQ. Written as DNA, the CDR3 is TGCGCCAGCAGACTAGCGGGGGAACGCACAGATACGCAGTATTTT. Translation gives CASRLAGERTDTQYF.

The rearrangement uses TRBV7-2 and TRBJ1-2; weak D call: TRBD1 (5 bases). CDR1 SGHTA and CDR2 FQGNSA come from the germline V gene. The CDR3 is 15 residues long. Trimming removed 2 bases from V and 5 bases from J, with 15 bases in between. For the CDR3, the DNA is TGTGCCAGCAGCTTAATGGTGGGGGGAAGTTATGGCTACACCTTC. Translating gives CASSLMVGGSYGYTF.

The chain joins TRBV12-3 or TRBV12-4 to TRBJ2-5; D is uncertain. The V gene lost 6 bases and the J gene lost 5 bases, with 10 bases spanning the gap. This CDR3 is built from 12 residues. The CDR3 DNA is TGTGCCAGCAGCCGCTGGGGTGAGACCCAGTACTTC. Encoded protein: CASSRWGETQYF.

This clone was seen only a few times. The chain has TRBV20-1 and TRBJ2-2, with TRBD2 matching over 8 bases. The CDR3 consists of 11 residues. The V segment lost 5 bases and the J segment 7 bases; nucleotides outside the gene matches: 0. CDR1 is DFQATT, CDR2 SNEGSKA, per germline (reference sequence). The CDR3: CSAGTSGELFF. Here the CDR3 DNA reads TGCAGTGCTGGGACTAGCGGGGAGCTGTTTTTT.

V and J are TRBV30 and TRBJ2-2; D is undetermined. The CDR3 runs to 15 residues. Per the germline V gene, CDR1 is GTSNPN and CDR2 is SVGIG (reference sequence). Trimming pared 4 bases from V and 3 bases from J, leaving 15 bases between. This chain's CDR3 is CAWKSKRADTGELFF. The CDR3 bases are TGTGCCTGGAAGTCGAAAAGGGCGGACACCGGGGAGCTGTTTTTT.

This clone has a single count. The rearrangement links TRBV5-4 to TRBJ2-5; possible D gene TRBD1, 6 bases. The CDR3 runs to 16 residues. Germline V gives CDR1 SGHNT, CDR2 YYREEE (reference sequence). The V gene lost 4 bases and the J gene lost 1 base, with 17 bases spanning the gap. DNA for the CDR3: TGTGCCAGCAGCACCCGACATTTGGACAGCCAAGAGACCCAGTACTTC. It specifies CASSTRHLDSQETQYF.

The sample holds a few counts of this clone. This sequence joins TRBV4-1 and TRBJ2-2; D is possibly TRBD2 (5 bases). The V and J ends lost 0 bases and 6 bases respectively, with 8 bases between them. The CDR3 covers 14 residues. CDR1 MGHRA and CDR2 YSYEKL come from the germline V gene. CDR3 DNA: TGCGCCAGCAGCCAAGATAACGGGGCCGGGGAGCTGTTTTTT. The encoded protein is CASSQDNGAGELFF.

The chain carries TRBV6-1 and TRBJ1-2; D possibly corresponds to TRBD1 (5 bases). V was cut by 2 bases and J by 4 bases, with 14 bases left in between. Germline V gene sequence: CDR1 MNHNS, CDR2 SASEGT. The CDR3 sequence is 15 residues long. The CDR3 DNA reads as TGTGCCAGCAGTGAACGGACACCCCTTTCCTATGGCTACACCTTC. Its protein product is CASSERTPLSYGYTF.

V gene TRBV10-3 combines with J gene TRBJ2-7, with TRBD2 as a possible D gene (5 bases). The ends were cut back, 5 bases at V and 5 bases at J, with 13 bases in the middle. CDR3 length: 13 amino acids. Germline V lookup: CDR1 ENHRY, CDR2 SYGVKD. CDR3 bases: TGTGCCATCAGTAAAGTTGTGGGAGACGAGCAGTACTTC. It specifies CAISKVVGDEQYF.

V usage is TRBV5-1 and J usage is TRBJ2-2; D is perhaps TRBD1 (5 bases). Germline CDR1 is SGHRS and CDR2 is YFSETQ. This CDR3 is built from 15 residues. V lost 2 bases and J 4 bases, leaving 12 bases between the germline ends. The CDR3 sequence: CASSFQGPGTGELFF. CDR3 DNA: TGCGCCAGCAGCTTTCAGGGCCCAGGCACCGGGGAGCTGTTTTTT.

The chain is built from TRBV7-2 and TRBJ2-2; 10 positions agree with TRBD2. This CDR3 is built from 16 residues. With V trimmed by 5 bases and J by 7 bases, 10 bases remained unmatched. The germline V gene encodes CDR1 SGHTA and CDR2 FQGNSA. The CDR3 is CASSRQLAGQGGELFF. The CDR3 DNA is TGTGCCAGCAGCCGCCAACTAGCGGGGCAAGGCGGGGAGCTGTTTTTT.

This clone counts as medium-sized (0.01 to 0.1%). The genes are TRBV16 and TRBJ1-5; unclear D gene. Germline lookup yields CDR1 KGHSY and CDR2 FQNENV. There are 14 residues in the CDR3. V gave up 2 bases and J gave up 0 bases, with 5 bases separating them. CDR3 in amino acids: CASSQSNSNQPQHF. The DNA of the CDR3 is TGTGCCAGCAGCCAAAGCAATAGCAATCAGCCCCAGCATTTT.

V is TRBV19 and J is TRBJ1-1; TRBD1 is a possible D gene (5 bases). The CDR3 length is 14 residues. Germline loops: CDR1 LNHDA, CDR2 SQIVND (reference sequence). The V end was cut by 7 bases, the J end by 5 bases, with 17 bases between. The DNA of the CDR3 is TGTGCCAGTATCCTTCAGGGTAAGTCGACTGAAGCTTTCTTT. It translates to CASILQGKSTEAFF. The full variable domain, its missing parts supplied by reference TRBV19 and TRBJ1-1, is DGGITQSPKYLFRKEGQNVTLSCEQNLNHDAMYWYRQDPGQGLRLIYYSQIVNDFQKGDIAEGYSVSREKKESFPLTVTSAQKNPTAFYLCASILQGKSTEAFFGQGTRLTVV.

The rearrangement joins TRBV11-1 to TRBJ2-1, with 9 bases fitting TRBD1. CDR1 is SGHAT and CDR2 is FQDESV in the germline V gene (reference sequence). The CDR3 sequence is 16 residues long. V was pared by 2 bases and J by 1 base, with 3 bases of the junction left unmatched. The CDR3 coding sequence is TGTGCCAGCAGCTTACACAGGGGGCGTTCCTACAATGAGCAGTTCTTC. As protein: CASSLHRGRSYNEQFF.

The chain joins TRBV3-1 (or the pseudogene TRBV3-2) to TRBJ2-2; D unclear. This CDR3 is 13 amino acids long. Trimming took 0 bases from V and 7 from J, leaving 6 bases between them. Per the germline V gene, CDR1 is LGHDT and CDR2 is YNNKEL (reference sequence). The CDR3 loop is CASSQEGIGELFF. Here the CDR3 DNA reads TGTGCCAGCAGCCAAGAGGGGATCGGGGAGCTGTTTTTT.

The V call is TRBV28, the J call TRBJ1-1, with TRBD1 identical over 12 bases. Per the germline V gene, CDR1 is MDHEN and CDR2 is SYDVKM. This CDR3 region has 17 residues. V trimming: 6 bases; J trimming: 1 base; junction bases outside the gene matches: 9. The CDR3 nucleotides are TGTGCCAGCAGACCTTCCGGGACAGGGGGCCGGAACACTGAAGCTTTCTTT. This translates into CASRPSGTGGRNTEAFF.

This clone was recorded once. The chain employs TRBV5-1 and TRBJ2-2; weak D call: TRBD1 (5 bases). CDR1 SGHRS and CDR2 YFSETQ come from the germline V gene. Trimming removed 1 base at V and 0 bases at J, with 7 bases between. The CDR3 length is 15 residues. CDR3 in amino acids: CASSLQGANTGELFF. The CDR3 DNA sequence: TGCGCCAGCAGCTTGCAGGGTGCGAACACCGGGGAGCTGTTTTTT.

CDR3 residues: CASSQGGAGGRDETQYF. CDR3 nucleotides: TGTGCCAGCAGCCAGGGGGGAGCGGGGGGGCGAGATGAGACCCAGTACTTC. The V gene is TRBV5-4, the J gene TRBJ2-5; 10 bases fit TRBD2. CDR3 length equals 17 residues. Germline assignment: CDR1 SGHNT and CDR2 YYREEE (reference sequence). Trimming removed 4 bases from V and 5 bases from J; junction bases left unmatched: 14.

V is TRBV19 and J is TRBJ1-1; 7 bases are shared with TRBD1. Germline loops: CDR1 LNHDA, CDR2 SQIVND (reference sequence). The CDR3 length is 15 residues. V shed 3 bases and J 6 bases; nucleotides not matched to a gene: 10. As DNA, the CDR3 is TGTGCCAGTAGTATTGGACAGGCGGTAGGCGCTGAAGCTTTCTTT. This translates into CASSIGQAVGAEAFF.

The gene calls are TRBV5-1 and TRBJ1-4; no clear D. The V end was cut by 0 bases, the J end by 4 bases, with 13 bases between. The CDR3 is 16 residues long. Germline CDR1 and CDR2: SGHRS and YFSETQ. The CDR3 sequence is CASSLDGLGNNEKLFF. CDR3 DNA: TGCGCCAGCAGCTTGGACGGTCTTGGGAATAATGAAAAACTGTTTTTT. Variable domain in full (rest from reference TRBV5-1 and TRBJ1-4): KAGVTQTPRYLIKTRGQQVTLSCSPISGHRSVSWYQQTPGQGLQFLFEYFSETQRNKGNFPGRFSGRQFSNSRSEMNVSTLELGDSALYLCASSLDGLGNNEKLFFGSGTQLSVL.

The rearrangement links TRBV10-3 to TRBJ2-2, with D perhaps given as TRBD1 or TRBD2 (6 bases each). Looked up from germline, CDR1 is ENHRY and CDR2 is SYGVKD. Trimming pared 6 bases from V and 4 bases from J, leaving 12 bases between. The CDR3 covers 14 residues. The CDR3 DNA sequence: TGTGCCATCAGAGGAGGGGGAGGCACCGGGGAGCTGTTTTTT. It codes for CAIRGGGGTGELFF.

V gene TRBV3-1 (or the pseudogene TRBV3-2) combines with J gene TRBJ2-3; the match to TRBD2 covers 7 bases. The CDR3 is made up of 13 amino acids. Looked up from germline, CDR1 is LGHDT and CDR2 is YNNKEL (reference sequence). V shed 6 bases, J shed 11 bases, and the junction held 11 bases outside the gene matches. Here the CDR3 reads CASSPASGPKQYF. The CDR3 nucleotides read TGTGCCAGCAGTCCTGCTAGCGGCCCGAAGCAGTATTTT.

This clone was counted once. The V and J genes are TRBV4-1 and TRBJ1-6, with a tentative D call TRBD1 (5 bases). Germline V CDR1 and CDR2: MGHRA, YSYEKL. The CDR3 contains 15 residues. Trimming stripped 3 bases from V and 8 bases from J, with 14 bases between. The CDR3: CASSQPRDLDSPLHF. In DNA, the CDR3 is TGCGCCAGCAGCCAGCCGAGGGACTTAGATTCACCCCTCCACTTT.